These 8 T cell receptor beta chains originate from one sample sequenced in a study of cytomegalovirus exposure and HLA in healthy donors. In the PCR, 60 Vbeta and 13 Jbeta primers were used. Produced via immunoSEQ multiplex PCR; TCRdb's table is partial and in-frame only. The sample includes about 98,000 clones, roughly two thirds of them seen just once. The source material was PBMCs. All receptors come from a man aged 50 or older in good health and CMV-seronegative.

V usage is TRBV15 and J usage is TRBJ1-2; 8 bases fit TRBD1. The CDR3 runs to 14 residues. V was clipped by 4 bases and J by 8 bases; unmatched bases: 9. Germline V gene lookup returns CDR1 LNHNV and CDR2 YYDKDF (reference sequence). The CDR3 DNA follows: TGTGCCACCAGCACTGGACAGGGTGGTAGCGGCTACACCTTC. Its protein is CATSTGQGGSGYTF.

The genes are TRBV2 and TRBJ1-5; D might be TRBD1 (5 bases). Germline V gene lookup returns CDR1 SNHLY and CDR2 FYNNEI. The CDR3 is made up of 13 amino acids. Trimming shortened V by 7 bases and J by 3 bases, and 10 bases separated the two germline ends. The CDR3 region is CASTGGVNQPQHF. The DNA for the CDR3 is TGTGCCAGCACCGGAGGGGTCAATCAGCCCCAGCATTTT.

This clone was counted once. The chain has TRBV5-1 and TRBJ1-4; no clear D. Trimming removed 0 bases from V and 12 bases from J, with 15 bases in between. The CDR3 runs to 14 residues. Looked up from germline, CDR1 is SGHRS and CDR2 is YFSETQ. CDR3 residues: CASSLAAAASELFF. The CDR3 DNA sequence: TGCGCCAGCAGCTTGGCCGCGGCGGCGTCGGAACTGTTTTTT.

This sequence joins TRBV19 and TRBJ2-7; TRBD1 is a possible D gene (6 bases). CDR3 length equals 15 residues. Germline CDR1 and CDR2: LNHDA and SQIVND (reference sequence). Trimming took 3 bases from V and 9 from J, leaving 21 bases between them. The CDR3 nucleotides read TGTGCCAGTAGTATTGGGGCTACAACAGGGTCTGGGCAGTACTTC. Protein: CASSIGATTGSGQYF.

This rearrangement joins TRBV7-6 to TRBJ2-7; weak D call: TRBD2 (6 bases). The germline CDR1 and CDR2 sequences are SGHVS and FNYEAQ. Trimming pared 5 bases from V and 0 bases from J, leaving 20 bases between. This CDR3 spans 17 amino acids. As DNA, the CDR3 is TGTGCCAGCAGCCAAAAAATAGGAGGGGAGAGCTCCTACGAGCAGTACTTC. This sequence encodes CASSQKIGGESSYEQYF.

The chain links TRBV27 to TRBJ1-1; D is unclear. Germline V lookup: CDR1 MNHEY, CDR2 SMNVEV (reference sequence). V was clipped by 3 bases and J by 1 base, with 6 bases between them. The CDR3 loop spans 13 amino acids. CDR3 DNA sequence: TGTGCCAGCAGTTTTCAAGCGAACACTGAAGCTTTCTTT. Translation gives CASSFQANTEAFF.

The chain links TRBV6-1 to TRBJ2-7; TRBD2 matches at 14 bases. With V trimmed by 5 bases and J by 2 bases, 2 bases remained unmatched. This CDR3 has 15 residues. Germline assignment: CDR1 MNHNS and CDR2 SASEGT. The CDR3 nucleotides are TGTGCCAGCAGTCGGGGACTAGCGGGGGCCTACGAGCAGTACTTC. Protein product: CASSRGLAGAYEQYF.

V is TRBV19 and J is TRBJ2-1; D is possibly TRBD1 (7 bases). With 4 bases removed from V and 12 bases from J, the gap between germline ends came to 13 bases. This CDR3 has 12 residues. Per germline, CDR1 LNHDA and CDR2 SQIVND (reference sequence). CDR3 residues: CASSTQGGGQFF. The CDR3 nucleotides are TGTGCCAGTAGTACTCAGGGGGGAGGGCAGTTCTTC.